A single sample is the source of the 23 T cell receptor beta chains below, sequenced in a study of T cells in Graves' hyperthyroidism and ophthalmopathy. Template material for amplifying TCR beta CDR3 regions consisted of RNA transcripts. First-round RT-PCR of the TCR CDR3 relied on the HTBI primer set. TCRdb reprocessed the multiplex PCR reads with MiXCR, giving one entry per CDR3 protein. The sample contains 490,000 or so distinct CDR3 sequences, under 25% of which appear only once. Sequencing was done on a sample of blood. The receptor set was obtained from a woman in her 70s with Graves' ophthalmopathy.

The chain couples TRBV30 to TRBJ1-6; tentatively, D is TRBD1 (6 bases). This CDR3 contains 15 residues. Germline CDR1 and CDR2: GTSNPN and SVGIG (reference sequence). With 4 bases removed from V and 8 bases from J, the gap between germline ends came to 18 bases. The CDR3, as DNA: TGTGCCTGGAATTCCCGGGACAACCTATATTCACCCCTCCACTTT. Protein: CAWNSRDNLYSPLHF.

The table lists this clonotype with many counts. The rearrangement joins TRBV11-2 to TRBJ1-1, with unresolved D. CDR3 size: 15 residues. Trimming removed 3 bases from V and 4 bases from J, with 15 bases in between. Germline V gene lookup returns CDR1 SGHAT and CDR2 FQNNGV. Here the CDR3 DNA reads TGTGCCAGCAGCTTTAGTGGACCCGGGATCACTGAAGCTTTCTTT. Translation: CASSFSGPGITEAFF. The whole variable domain, remainder taken from reference TRBV11-2 and TRBJ1-1, is EAGVAQSPRYKIIEKRQSVAFWCNPISGHATLYWYQQILGQGPKLLIQFQNNGVVDDSQLPKDRFSAERLKGVDSTLKIQPAKLEDSAVYLCASSFSGPGITEAFFGQGTRLTVV.

This clonotype turned up a few times. The chain uses TRBV29-1 and TRBJ2-7; 8 bases are a match to TRBD2. The CDR3 extends over 15 amino acids. The germline V gene encodes CDR1 SQVTM and CDR2 ANQGSEA. The V gene end was trimmed by 5 bases and the J gene end by 0 bases; junction bases not matched to a gene: 9. In DNA, the CDR3 is TGCAGCGTTATCCCCCGGGAGGGGTACTCCTACGAGCAGTACTTC. Translation: CSVIPREGYSYEQYF.

Only a few counts were recorded for this clonotype. The chain recombines TRBV30 with TRBJ1-2; TRBD1 aligns across 9 bases. The V gene end was trimmed by 4 bases and the J gene end by 5 bases; junction bases not matched to a gene: 8. The CDR3 sequence is 14 residues long. Germline CDR1 and CDR2: GTSNPN and SVGIG (reference sequence). CDR3 nucleotide sequence: TGTGCCTGGACCTCCCGGGACAGGGTGTATGGCTACACCTTC. It codes for CAWTSRDRVYGYTF.

This clonotype occurred many times. The V and J genes are TRBV2 and TRBJ2-6; possible D gene TRBD2, 6 bases. The CDR3 has 16 amino acids. V was trimmed by 2 bases and J by 2 bases, leaving 10 bases between them. The germline CDR1 and CDR2 sequences are SNHLY and FYNNEI. DNA of the CDR3: TGTGCCAGCAGTGAATTCGGAGGGGCTGGGGCCAACGTCCTGACTTTC. Protein: CASSEFGGAGANVLTF.

The V call is TRBV28, the J call TRBJ1-5; D is ambiguous. Deletions cut 8 bases from V and 0 bases from J, with 11 bases between. The CDR3 has 14 amino acids. Germline CDR1 reads MDHEN; CDR2 reads SYDVKM. CDR3: CASYWTGSNQPQHF. In DNA form, the CDR3 reads TGTGCCAGCTACTGGACGGGTAGCAATCAGCCCCAGCATTTT.

A few counts support this clonotype. This chain uses TRBV5-1 with TRBJ1-5; D is unclear. The V gene lost 0 bases and the J gene lost 6 bases, with 10 bases spanning the gap. The germline V gene has CDR1 SGHRS and CDR2 YFSETQ. This CDR3 is 14 amino acids long. The CDR3 coding sequence is TGCGCCAGCAGCTTGGAGTTGAGGAGTCAGCCCCAGCATTTT. Residues: CASSLELRSQPQHF.

This chain connects TRBV9 to TRBJ1-4; D is ambiguous. V gave up 0 bases and J gave up 8 bases, with 11 bases separating them. The CDR3 spans 14 residues. Looked up from germline, CDR1 is SGDLS and CDR2 is YYNGEE. CDR3 DNA: TGTGCCAGCAGCGTAGAAGTGGTATCCGAAAAACTGTTTTTT. Encoded protein: CASSVEVVSEKLFF.

This clonotype was counted ten times or more. The V call is TRBV6-1, the J call TRBJ1-5; D is unresolved. This CDR3 has 11 residues. The ends were cut back, 5 bases at V and 4 bases at J, with 3 bases in the middle. Germline V lookup: CDR1 MNHNS, CDR2 SASEGT. In nucleotides, the CDR3 is TGTGCCAGCAGTTGGAATCAGCCCCAGCATTTT. This translates into CASSWNQPQHF.

The V call is TRBV6-1, the J call TRBJ1-4; 10 nucleotides align to TRBD1. Trimming at V came to 7 bases and at J to 8 bases, leaving 4 bases not matched to a gene. CDR1 is MNHNS, CDR2 SASEGT, per germline. The CDR3 loop spans 13 amino acids. DNA for the CDR3: TGTGCCAGCACCGGGACAGGGGTGGAAAAACTGTTTTTT. This sequence encodes CASTGTGVEKLFF.

The rearrangement joins TRBV27 to TRBJ2-7, with 10 bases lining up with TRBD1. The CDR3 runs to 14 residues. Per germline, CDR1 MNHEY and CDR2 SMNVEV (reference sequence). The V segment lost 3 bases and the J segment 7 bases; nucleotides outside the gene matches: 6. CDR3 in DNA: TGTGCCAGCAGTTTCGGGACAGGGGAGTATGAGCAGTACTTC. Amino acids: CASSFGTGEYEQYF.

At least ten counts were recorded for this clonotype. The chain carries TRBV5-1 and TRBJ2-1; no reliable D call. V lost 0 bases to trimming and J lost 6 bases, with 7 bases between them. Germline CDR1 and CDR2: SGHRS and YFSETQ. This CDR3 spans 13 amino acids. DNA of the CDR3: TGCGCCAGCAGCTTGGTGTTAGGCAATGAGCAGTTCTTC. As protein: CASSLVLGNEQFF. Looking up the rest from reference TRBV5-1 and TRBJ2-1 gives the full variable domain: KAGVTQTPRYLIKTRGQQVTLSCSPISGHRSVSWYQQTPGQGLQFLFEYFSETQRNKGNFPGRFSGRQFSNSRSEMNVSTLELGDSALYLCASSLVLGNEQFFGPGTRLTVL.

The chain is built from TRBV20-1 and TRBJ2-7; TRBD2 might be the D (5 bases). Trimming took 3 bases from V and 0 from J, leaving 12 bases between them. Per germline, CDR1 DFQATT and CDR2 SNEGSKA (reference sequence). The CDR3 covers 14 residues. The CDR3 bases are TGCAGTGCTAGTAGGCGGGCAGACTCCTACGAGCAGTACTTC. Its translation is CSASRRADSYEQYF.

The V and J genes are TRBV6-1 and TRBJ2-3; 9 bases map to TRBD2. V shed 2 bases, J shed 1 base, and the junction held 4 bases outside the gene matches. The V gene's germline CDR1 is MNHNS and CDR2 SASEGT. The CDR3 totals 16 residues. DNA of the CDR3: TGTGCCAGCAGTGAACGGGTAGCGGGAGGCACAGATACGCAGTATTTT. Translating it yields CASSERVAGGTDTQYF.

This clonotype occurred a few times. The chain recombines TRBV7-3 with TRBJ2-1; 16 bases match TRBD2. CDR3 length: 16 amino acids. V gave up 4 bases and J gave up 9 bases; unmatched junction bases: 6. Germline V gene data show CDR1 as SGHTA and CDR2 as FQGTGA. The CDR3 coding sequence is TGTGCCAGCAGCTCCGGGACTAGCGGGAGGGCCGGTGAGCAGTTCTTC. Amino acids: CASSSGTSGRAGEQFF.

This clonotype was seen ten or more times. V usage is TRBV12-3 or TRBV12-4 and J usage is TRBJ2-4; no firm D call. V was pared by 6 bases and J by 6 bases, with 18 bases between. There are 15 residues in the CDR3. The CDR3 coding sequence is TGTGCCAGCAGCCCCGTTGCTACGGACCGAAACATTCAGTACTTC. Translation: CASSPVATDRNIQYF.

This clonotype appeared a few times. The J gene is TRBJ1-1, the V gene TRBV10-3, with a weak D call TRBD1 (6 bases). Between the trimmed V and J ends, which lost 1 base and 1 base, there was a span of 10 bases. The CDR3 is 15 amino acids. Germline loops: CDR1 ENHRY, CDR2 SYGVKD. The CDR3 region is CAISEWGLPNTEAFF. CDR3 DNA sequence: TGTGCCATCAGTGAGTGGGGGCTACCGAACACTGAAGCTTTCTTT.

This clonotype has a handful of counts. V gene TRBV20-1 combines with J gene TRBJ2-7, with 10 bases identical to TRBD2. The CDR3 runs 13 residues. Germline CDR1 DFQATT, CDR2 SNEGSKA (reference sequence). The junction had 2 bases not matched to a gene; V was cut back by 3 bases and J by 3 bases. Written as DNA, the CDR3 is TGCAGTGCTAGCGGGACTAGCGACTACGAGCAGTACTTC. The encoded protein is CSASGTSDYEQYF.

This clonotype was counted only a few times. J is TRBJ2-1 and V is TRBV7-8, with 9 bases aligning to TRBD1. The CDR3 is 16 amino acids. The germline gives CDR1 SGHVS, CDR2 FQNEAQ. Unmatched junction bases numbered 11, after V lost 4 bases and J lost 7 bases. CDR3 bases: TGTGCCAGCAGCTCCGGGACAGGGAAAAGGGGAAATGAGCAGTTCTTC. Its translation is CASSSGTGKRGNEQFF.

The chain combines TRBV20-1 with TRBJ1-3, with 7 positions matching TRBD1. The germline V gene has CDR1 DFQATT and CDR2 SNEGSKA (reference sequence). Trimming took 3 bases from V and 1 from J; bases not matched to a gene: 3. This CDR3 comprises 14 residues. CDR3 amino acids: CSARLQGSGNTIYF. The DNA of the CDR3 is TGCAGTGCTAGGTTACAGGGGTCTGGAAACACCATATATTTT.

This clonotype was observed at least ten times. The V and J genes are TRBV29-1 and TRBJ1-4; weak D call: TRBD1 (6 bases). The CDR3 spans 12 residues. V lost 7 bases, J lost 8 bases, and 14 bases lay in between. Germline V gene data show CDR1 as SQVTM and CDR2 as ANQGSEA. CDR3 nucleotides: TGCAGCGCCGGGGGGCAGCGAGAAAAACTGTTTTTT. Its translation: CSAGGQREKLFF. Looking up the rest from reference TRBV29-1 and TRBJ1-4 gives the full variable domain: SAVISQKPSRDICQRGTSLTIQCQVDSQVTMMFWYRQQPGQSLTLIATANQGSEATYESGFVIDKFPISRPNLTFSTLTVSNMSPEDSSIYLCSAGGQREKLFFGSGTQLSVL.

The sample holds many counts of this clonotype. This sequence joins TRBV11-2 and TRBJ2-5, with 11 bases aligning to TRBD2. The V gene's germline CDR1 is SGHAT and CDR2 FQNNGV. The junction had 9 bases not matched to a gene; V was cut back by 4 bases and J by 5 bases. The CDR3 extends over 16 amino acids. CDR3 sequence reads: CASSSLFLAGGETQYF. CDR3 nucleotides: TGTGCCAGCAGCTCGCTTTTTTTAGCGGGAGGGGAGACCCAGTACTTC. The complete variable domain, with remaining parts taken from reference TRBV11-2 and TRBJ2-5, reads EAGVAQSPRYKIIEKRQSVAFWCNPISGHATLYWYQQILGQGPKLLIQFQNNGVVDDSQLPKDRFSAERLKGVDSTLKIQPAKLEDSAVYLCASSSLFLAGGETQYFGPGTRLLVL.

This clonotype has just a few counts. The chain combines TRBV3-1 with TRBJ2-1, with 8 bases identical to TRBD2. There are 15 residues in the CDR3. J was trimmed by 4 bases and V by 2 bases; bases with no gene match: 4. The V gene's germline CDR1 is LGHDT and CDR2 YNNKEL (reference sequence). The CDR3 sequence: CASSQREGDYNEQFF. The CDR3 coding sequence is TGTGCCAGCAGCCAACGGGAGGGAGATTACAATGAGCAGTTCTTC.